Shown below are 8 T cell receptor beta chains from a single sample sequenced in a study of T cell repertoires in cytomegalovirus infection. TCRdb reprocessed the reads via MiXCR and lists one record per CDR3 protein. The sample holds nearly 550,000 distinct CDR3 sequences, about 15% seen once. Sequenced: CD8+ T cells from PBMCs. These receptors were taken from a human donor in good health (CMV status not recorded). Some clones in this sample may be carry-over from other donors' samples.

This clonotype was counted ten times or more. The rearrangement links TRBV7-9 to TRBJ2-2; 10 nucleotides line up with TRBD1. Germline V gene lookup returns CDR1 SEHNR and CDR2 FQNEAQ (reference sequence). The V gene end was trimmed by 3 bases and the J gene end by 4 bases; junction bases not matched to a gene: 5. CDR3 size: 16 residues. CDR3 sequence (DNA): TGTGCCAGCAGCTTGGGGACAGGGGTTCCCACCGGGGAGCTGTTTTTT. This codes for CASSLGTGVPTGELFF.

As DNA, the CDR3 is TGTGCCAGCAGTCCCCCGACTAGCGGGGGGATCCAAGAGACCCAGTACTTC. Translated, it gives CASSPPTSGGIQETQYF. V and J are TRBV12-3 or TRBV12-4 and TRBJ2-5; 13 bases are shared with TRBD2. Trimming removed 5 bases from V and 1 base from J; junction bases left unmatched: 7. There are 17 residues in the CDR3.

This clonotype was detected ten times or more. The gene calls are TRBV5-1 and TRBJ1-1, with TRBD1 matching over 7 bases. This CDR3 contains 16 residues. Germline CDR1 and CDR2: SGHRS and YFSETQ. The V gene end was trimmed by 0 bases and the J gene end by 0 bases; junction bases not matched to a gene: 5. The CDR3 is CASSLAGTVMNTEAFF. Here the CDR3 DNA reads TGCGCCAGCAGCTTGGCCGGGACAGTGATGAACACTGAAGCTTTCTTT. The complete variable domain, with remaining parts taken from reference TRBV5-1 and TRBJ1-1, reads KAGVTQTPRYLIKTRGQQVTLSCSPISGHRSVSWYQQTPGQGLQFLFEYFSETQRNKGNFPGRFSGRQFSNSRSEMNVSTLELGDSALYLCASSLAGTVMNTEAFFGQGTRLTVV.

This clonotype was seen only a few times. This chain links TRBV7-9 with TRBJ2-7, with 7 bases identical to TRBD1. Unmatched junction bases numbered 5, after V lost 1 base and J lost 2 bases. CDR3 length equals 15 residues. CDR1 is SEHNR and CDR2 is FQNEAQ in the germline V gene (reference sequence). CDR3 DNA: TGTGCCAGCAGCTTAGGTTGGGGACAGACCTACGAGCAGTACTTC. Translated, it gives CASSLGWGQTYEQYF. Using reference TRBV7-9 and TRBJ2-7 for the parts outside the CDR3, the full variable domain is DTGVSQNPRHKITKRGQNVTFRCDPISEHNRLYWYRQTLGQGPEFLTYFQNEAQLEKSRLLSDRFSAERPKGSFSTLEIQRTEQGDSAMYLCASSLGWGQTYEQYFGPGTRLTVT.

The chain uses TRBV25-1 and TRBJ2-3; the D gene is possibly TRBD2 (6 bases). CDR3 length: 19 amino acids. CDR1 is MGHDK, CDR2 SYGVNS, per germline. Trimming removed 1 base from V and 1 base from J, with 21 bases in between. CDR3 coding DNA: TGTGCCAGCAGTGAATTCGGGCAGGGAGTCGGGAGAGGCACAGATACGCAGTATTTT. Translating gives CASSEFGQGVGRGTDTQYF.

Many counts were recorded for this clonotype. The rearrangement uses TRBV10-2 and TRBJ1-1; D not resolved. The CDR3 runs 13 residues. CDR1 is WSHSY and CDR2 is SAAADI in the germline V gene. Trimming left V 3 bases short and J 6 bases short, with 11 bases between. CDR3 protein: CASSDPATPEAFF. CDR3 sequence (DNA): TGCGCCAGCAGTGATCCCGCAACCCCTGAAGCTTTCTTT.

Concerning this clonotype: This CDR3 fails to terminate in the conserved phenylalanine or tryptophan, so it likely reflects a read error. The rearrangement joins TRBV7-2 to TRBJ1-1; a weak D match, TRBD1 (5 bases). With 5 bases removed from V and 4 bases from J, the gap between germline ends came to 11 bases. CDR1 is SGHTA and CDR2 is FQGNSA in the germline V gene. The CDR3 length is 13 residues. CDR3 coding DNA: TGTGCCAGCAGCACAGGACGTCGCACTGAAGCTTTCTAT. Residues: CASSTGRRTEAFY.

The chain links TRBV28 to TRBJ2-7, with unresolved D. CDR3 length: 14 amino acids. Germline V CDR1 and CDR2: MDHEN, SYDVKM. The V end lost 5 bases, the J end lost 2 bases, and 13 bases lay between the germline ends. The CDR3 loop reads CASSPYLGPYEQYF. CDR3 in DNA: TGTGCCAGCAGTCCCTATCTCGGGCCCTACGAGCAGTACTTC.